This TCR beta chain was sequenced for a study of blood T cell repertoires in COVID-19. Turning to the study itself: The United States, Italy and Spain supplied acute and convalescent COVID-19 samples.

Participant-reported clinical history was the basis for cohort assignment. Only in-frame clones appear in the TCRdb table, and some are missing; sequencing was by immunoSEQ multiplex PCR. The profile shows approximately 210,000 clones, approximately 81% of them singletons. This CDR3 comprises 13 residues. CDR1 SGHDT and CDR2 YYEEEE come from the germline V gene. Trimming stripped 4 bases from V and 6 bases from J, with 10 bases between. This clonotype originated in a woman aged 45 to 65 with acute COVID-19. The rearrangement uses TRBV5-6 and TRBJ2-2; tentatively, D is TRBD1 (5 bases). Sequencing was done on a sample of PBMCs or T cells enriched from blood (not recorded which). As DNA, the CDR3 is TGTGCCAGCAGCGTAGGGGATCCCGGGGAGCTGTTTTTT. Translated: CASSVGDPGELFF.